The rows below give T cell receptor beta chains drawn from one sample of a study of cytomegalovirus exposure and HLA in healthy donors. The repertoire was sequenced with immunoSEQ multiplex PCR; TCRdb's copy has only in-frame clones and lacks some. There are 220,000 or so clones in the sample; 65% to 85% occur only once, and 1.5% to 2% lies in the top ten. Sequencing was done on a sample of PBMCs. The receptors shown here come from a man aged 45-65 years in good health and CMV-seronegative. Each CDR3 is given with its conserved first and last residue. The D gene is left open where the match is weak. Only some rows state a clone size, as once, few, many or a class for expanded clones.

clone size: NA
J gene: TRBJ2-7
D gene: NA
V gene: TRBV6-6
CDR3 protein: CASSGSGGLSYEQYF
CDR3 DNA: TGTGCCAGCAGCGGTAGCGGTGGGCTCTCCTACGAGCAGTACTTC

clone size: NA
J gene: TRBJ1-1
D gene: NA
V gene: TRBV18
CDR3 protein: CASSPFQGNTEAFF
CDR3 DNA: TGTGCCAGCTCACCGTTCCAGGGGAACACTGAAGCTTTCTTT

clone size: NA
J gene: TRBJ2-5
D gene: TRBD2
V gene: TRBV19
CDR3 protein: CATSRGGRGSASPRQETQYF
CDR3 DNA: TGTGCCACTTCGCGGGGGGGCAGGGGGTCGGCTAGCCCTCGTCAAGAGACCCAGTACTTC

clone size: NA
J gene: TRBJ2-1
D gene: NA
V gene: TRBV18
CDR3 protein: CASSTTGAYNEQFF
CDR3 DNA: TGTGCCAGCTCGACGACCGGGGCCTACAATGAGCAGTTCTTC

clone size: NA
J gene: TRBJ1-2
D gene: NA
V gene: TRBV14
CDR3 protein: CASSQDGPARRGYTF
CDR3 DNA: TGTGCCAGCAGCCAAGATGGGCCCGCCCGTCGAGGCTACACCTTC

clone size: NA
J gene: TRBJ1-2
D gene: NA
V gene: TRBV5-1
CDR3 protein: CASSFGYGYTF
CDR3 DNA: TGCGCCAGCAGCTTCGGGTATGGCTACACCTTC

clone size: NA
J gene: TRBJ2-1
D gene: NA
V gene: TRBV28
CDR3 protein: CASTKSPGTSQFF
CDR3 DNA: TGTGCCAGCACTAAGTCCCCCGGGACTTCGCAGTTCTTC

clone size: NA
J gene: TRBJ2-1
D gene: TRBD2
V gene: TRBV6-5
CDR3 protein: CASSFRGLAVRNEQFF
CDR3 DNA: TGTGCCAGCAGTTTCCGAGGACTAGCTGTAAGGAATGAGCAGTTCTTC

clone size: NA
J gene: TRBJ1-5
D gene: NA
V gene: TRBV10-2
CDR3 protein: CASSESVSASGQPQHF
CDR3 DNA: TGCGCCAGCAGTGAGTCGGTCAGTGCCTCAGGGCAGCCCCAGCATTTT

clone size: NA
J gene: TRBJ1-1
D gene: NA
V gene: TRBV29-1
CDR3 protein: CSVSDRRGSEAFF
CDR3 DNA: TGCAGCGTTTCCGACCGTCGGGGTTCTGAAGCTTTCTTT

clone size: NA
J gene: TRBJ2-3
D gene: TRBD2
V gene: TRBV5-1
CDR3 protein: CASSHWTSGSTDTQYF
CDR3 DNA: TGCGCCAGCAGCCACTGGACTAGCGGGAGCACAGATACGCAGTATTTT

clone size: NA
J gene: TRBJ2-7
D gene: TRBD1
V gene: TRBV28
CDR3 protein: CASRVGGRGEQYF
CDR3 DNA: TGTGCCAGCAGGGTAGGGGGCAGGGGCGAGCAGTACTTC

clone size: NA
J gene: TRBJ2-2
D gene: TRBD2
V gene: TRBV9
CDR3 protein: CASSTPNGLAGNTGELFF
CDR3 DNA: TGTGCCAGCAGCACACCCAACGGACTAGCGGGAAACACCGGGGAGCTGTTTTTT

clone size: once
J gene: TRBJ2-1
D gene: TRBD1
V gene: TRBV7-6
CDR3 protein: CASSSREGQGNHNEQFF
CDR3 DNA: TGTGCCAGCAGCTCCCGCGAGGGACAGGGGAACCACAATGAGCAGTTCTTC

clone size: medium-sized
J gene: TRBJ2-4
D gene: TRBD2
V gene: TRBV6-1
CDR3 protein: CASSEEAGGPNIQYF
CDR3 DNA: TGTGCCAGCAGTGAAGAGGCGGGAGGGCCAAACATTCAGTACTTC

clone size: NA
J gene: TRBJ2-7
D gene: NA
V gene: TRBV2
CDR3 protein: CASSEGLAFYEQYF
CDR3 DNA: TGTGCCAGCAGTGAAGGTCTAGCTTTCTACGAGCAGTACTTC

clone size: NA
J gene: TRBJ1-1
D gene: TRBD1
V gene: TRBV28
CDR3 protein: CASSFRGSGTEAFF
CDR3 DNA: TGTGCCAGCAGTTTCAGGGGGTCTGGAACTGAAGCTTTCTTT

clone size: NA
J gene: TRBJ1-2
D gene: NA
V gene: TRBV19
CDR3 protein: CASSPDSESYGYTF
CDR3 DNA: TGTGCCAGTAGCCCGGACAGCGAATCCTATGGCTACACCTTC

clone size: NA
J gene: TRBJ2-2
D gene: TRBD1
V gene: TRBV7-3
CDR3 protein: CASSLTSTGIGELFF
CDR3 DNA: TGTGCCAGCAGCTTAACCTCGACAGGGATCGGGGAGCTGTTTTTT

clone size: NA
J gene: TRBJ2-3
D gene: TRBD2
V gene: TRBV5-1
CDR3 protein: CASRVTSGSSPDTQYF
CDR3 DNA: TGCGCCAGCAGAGTTACTAGCGGGAGTTCCCCAGATACGCAGTATTTT

clone size: once
J gene: TRBJ2-1
D gene: NA
V gene: TRBV7-8
CDR3 protein: CASSKPSGPPYNEQFF
CDR3 DNA: TGTGCCAGCAGTAAACCCAGCGGGCCCCCTTACAATGAGCAGTTCTTC

clone size: NA
J gene: TRBJ1-1
D gene: TRBD1
V gene: TRBV28
CDR3 protein: CASSAPQGRRGAFF
CDR3 DNA: TGTGCCAGCAGTGCTCCACAGGGGCGTCGTGGTGCTTTCTTT

clone size: few
J gene: TRBJ2-3
D gene: TRBD2
V gene: TRBV27
CDR3 protein: CASSWASGGLVDTQYF
CDR3 DNA: TGTGCCAGCTCCTGGGCTAGCGGGGGATTGGTAGATACGCAGTATTTT

clone size: NA
J gene: TRBJ1-3
D gene: TRBD1
V gene: TRBV6-5
CDR3 protein: CASSLDRASGNTIYF
CDR3 DNA: TGTGCCAGCAGTCTAGACAGGGCCTCTGGAAACACCATATATTTT

clone size: few
J gene: TRBJ2-4
D gene: TRBD2
V gene: TRBV7-9
CDR3 protein: CASSRGGTSGILAKNIQYF
CDR3 DNA: TGTGCCAGCAGCCGGGGAGGGACTAGCGGTATTCTAGCCAAAAACATTCAGTACTTC

clone size: NA
J gene: TRBJ2-7
D gene: NA
V gene: TRBV7-2
CDR3 protein: CASSKGGSSYEQYF
CDR3 DNA: TGTGCCAGCAGCAAAGGAGGGAGCTCCTACGAGCAGTACTTC

clone size: NA
J gene: TRBJ1-5
D gene: NA
V gene: TRBV7-9
CDR3 protein: CASSPPAGPQHF
CDR3 DNA: TGTGCCAGCAGCCCCCCCGCCGGGCCCCAGCATTTT

clone size: NA
J gene: TRBJ1-1
D gene: TRBD1
V gene: TRBV28
CDR3 protein: CAGSQGFAEAFF
CDR3 DNA: TGTGCCGGATCACAGGGGTTTGCTGAAGCTTTCTTT